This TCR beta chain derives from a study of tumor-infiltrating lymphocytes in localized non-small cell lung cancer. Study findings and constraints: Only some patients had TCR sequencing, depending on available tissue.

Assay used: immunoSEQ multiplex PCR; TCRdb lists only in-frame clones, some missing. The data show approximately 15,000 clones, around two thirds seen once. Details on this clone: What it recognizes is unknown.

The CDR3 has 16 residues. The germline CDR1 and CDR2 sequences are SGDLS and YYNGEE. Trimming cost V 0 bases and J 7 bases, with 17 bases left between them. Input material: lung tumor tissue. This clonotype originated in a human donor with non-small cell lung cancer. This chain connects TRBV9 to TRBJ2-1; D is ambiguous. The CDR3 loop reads CASSVVPRALGNEQFF. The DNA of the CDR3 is TGTGCCAGCAGCGTAGTCCCCCGCGCTCTTGGTAATGAGCAGTTCTTC.